Listed here are 16 T cell receptor beta chains from one sample, sequenced in a study of T-cell memory formation after mild COVID-19. MiXCR, run by TCRdb on the 5' RACE reads, gives a single entry per CDR3 protein. The data contain about 540,000 distinct CDR3 sequences, 20% of them seen just once; the ten biggest clones take up under 15%. The source material was PBMCs or a T cell subset sorted from them (not recorded which). These TCRs come from an adult woman who had mild COVID-19 (a few samples of this study predate the infection). Cell type and time point are not known.

V usage is TRBV11-3 and J usage is TRBJ2-1; TRBD2 matches at 8 bases. The V gene's germline CDR1 is SGHNT and CDR2 YENEEA. The CDR3 sequence is 16 residues long. After removal of 5 bases from V and 1 base from J, the junction contained 7 bases not matched to a gene. The CDR3 is CASSPRVAGSYNEQFF. Written as DNA, the CDR3 is TGTGCCAGCAGCCCGAGAGTAGCGGGATCCTACAATGAGCAGTTCTTC.

This clonotype has a count of ten or more. The chain joins TRBV4-3 to TRBJ2-7, with a tentative D call TRBD2 (5 bases). Trimming stripped 1 base from V and 3 bases from J, with 13 bases between. CDR1 and CDR2 from the germline V gene are LGHNA and YSLEER. This CDR3 spans 15 amino acids. The CDR3 bases are TGCGCCAGCAGCCAAGCTGAGGGCGTGGGCTACGAGCAGTACTTC. Translating it yields CASSQAEGVGYEQYF.

This clonotype was observed a few times. The chain links TRBV10-3 to TRBJ2-5; D is perhaps TRBD2 (5 bases). Germline V lookup: CDR1 ENHRY, CDR2 SYGVKD. V was pared by 0 bases and J by 4 bases, with 6 bases between. The CDR3 spans 13 residues. The CDR3 DNA reads TGTGCCATCAGTGAGTCTCGGGGAGAGACCCAGTACTTC. It specifies CAISESRGETQYF.

The gene calls are TRBV27 and TRBJ2-7; possibly TRBD1 or TRBD2 for D (5 bases each). With 5 bases removed from V and 3 bases from J, the gap between germline ends came to 11 bases. CDR1 and CDR2 (germline): MNHEY, SMNVEV (reference sequence). The CDR3 loop spans 13 amino acids. The CDR3 DNA follows: TGTGCCAGCAGTATAAGGGACGGCTACGAGCAGTACTTC. Its protein product is CASSIRDGYEQYF.

The CDR3 loop reads CASRPGRSFVTDTQYF. The CDR3 DNA is TGCGCCAGCCGCCCGGGACGGTCTTTTGTCACAGATACGCAGTATTTT. The rearrangement links TRBV5-1 to TRBJ2-3, with D perhaps assigned TRBD1 or TRBD2 (5 bases each). The germline V gene has CDR1 SGHRS and CDR2 YFSETQ. This CDR3 region has 16 residues. Deletions cut 7 bases from V and 2 bases from J, with 20 bases between.

This chain links TRBV5-1 with TRBJ1-6, with 7 positions matching TRBD1. Per the germline V gene, CDR1 is SGHRS and CDR2 is YFSETQ. J lost 6 bases, V lost 0 bases, and 9 bases had no gene match. The CDR3 covers 17 residues. Here the CDR3 DNA reads TGCGCCAGCAGCTTGGTCGGGAACCGGGACAGTAATTCACCCCTCCACTTT. As protein: CASSLVGNRDSNSPLHF.

V gene TRBV7-8 combines with J gene TRBJ2-2; D is unresolved. The CDR3 sequence is 16 residues long. CDR1 is SGHVS and CDR2 is FQNEAQ in the germline V gene. Trimming cost V 5 bases and J 0 bases, with 13 bases left between them. The CDR3 DNA is TGTGCCAGCAGCCCTGACATACACCCGAACACCGGGGAGCTGTTTTTT. Its protein product is CASSPDIHPNTGELFF.

J is TRBJ1-4 and V is TRBV2; D unresolved. Germline V lookup: CDR1 SNHLY, CDR2 FYNNEI. Deletions cut 8 bases from V and 10 bases from J, with 17 bases between. There are 13 residues in the CDR3. The CDR3 sequence: CASDQDPGRKLFF. CDR3 nucleotides: TGTGCCAGCGATCAGGACCCCGGCAGAAAACTGTTTTTT.

The rearrangement uses TRBV5-5 and TRBJ2-3; 8 positions match TRBD2. Looked up from germline, CDR1 is SGHKS and CDR2 is YYEKEE (reference sequence). There are 14 residues in the CDR3. V gave up 6 bases and J gave up 5 bases; unmatched junction bases: 8. In nucleotides, the CDR3 is TGTGCCAGCAACGGGGGGGCAAACGGAGATACGCAGTATTTT. This translates into CASNGGANGDTQYF.

The V call is TRBV7-8, the J call TRBJ2-7; 7 bases align to TRBD1. V was pared by 2 bases and J by 2 bases, with 9 bases of the junction left unmatched. This CDR3 has 16 amino acids. Germline assignment: CDR1 SGHVS and CDR2 FQNEAQ. DNA of the CDR3: TGTGCCAGCAGCTTACCCTCAAGGGGGCCCGCCTACGAGCAGTACTTC. This translates into CASSLPSRGPAYEQYF.

This clonotype occurred a few times. J is TRBJ1-2 and V is TRBV20-1; D may be TRBD1 (6 bases). This CDR3 comprises 13 residues. Trimming took off 1 base at V and 8 bases at J, with 14 bases between the two ends. CDR1 is DFQATT and CDR2 is SNEGSKA in the germline V gene (reference sequence). CDR3 in DNA: TGCAGTGCTAGAGCCCACAGGGTTGAGGGCTACACCTTC. Translation gives CSARAHRVEGYTF.

The genes are TRBV20-1 and TRBJ1-1; tentatively, D is TRBD1 (5 bases). The CDR3 is made up of 15 amino acids. The germline gives CDR1 DFQATT, CDR2 SNEGSKA (reference sequence). The ends were cut back, 1 base at V and 1 base at J, with 13 bases in the middle. The CDR3 is CSARGRGYGNTEAFF. The CDR3 bases are TGCAGTGCTAGAGGAAGGGGATACGGGAACACTGAAGCTTTCTTT.

In DNA form, the CDR3 reads TGTGCCAGCAGCCGTGACAGGGGACGTTATGGCTACACCTTC. Translated, it gives CASSRDRGRYGYTF. V usage is TRBV7-9 and J usage is TRBJ1-2; TRBD1 aligns across 8 bases. The CDR3 length is 14 residues. V shed 5 bases, J shed 5 bases, and the junction held 7 bases outside the gene matches. Germline CDR1 is SEHNR and CDR2 is FQNEAQ (reference sequence).

This clonotype came up many times. The rearrangement joins TRBV6-6 to TRBJ2-3; D is uncertain. V lost 5 bases to trimming and J lost 4 bases, with 10 bases between them. The CDR3 length is 13 residues. In germline, CDR1 is MNHNY, CDR2 SVGAGI (reference sequence). In DNA form, the CDR3 reads TGTGCCAGCAGTCAACCTTATGCAGATACGCAGTATTTT. This encodes CASSQPYADTQYF.

This clonotype appeared a few times. The gene calls are TRBV7-9 and TRBJ1-2; D is perhaps TRBD1 (6 bases). This CDR3 comprises 13 residues. Germline-derived CDR1 and CDR2 are SEHNR and FQNEAQ (reference sequence). Trimming shortened V by 3 bases and J by 6 bases, and 11 bases separated the two germline ends. CDR3: CASSFPGADGYTF. DNA for the CDR3: TGTGCCAGCAGCTTCCCGGGGGCGGATGGCTACACCTTC.

This clonotype has only a few counts. The chain joins TRBV4-1 to TRBJ2-7, with 7 nucleotides matching TRBD1. Germline loops: CDR1 MGHRA, CDR2 YSYEKL. V was pared by 0 bases and J by 3 bases, with 8 bases of the junction left unmatched. The CDR3 runs to 16 residues. Written as DNA, the CDR3 is TGCGCCAGCAGCCAAGAAATGAGACAGGGTTACTACGAGCAGTACTTC. This translates into CASSQEMRQGYYEQYF.